These 5 T cell receptor beta chains were all obtained from the same sample, sequenced in a study of shared clonotypes between healthy human individuals. Using immunoSEQ multiplex PCR, the repertoire was profiled, and TCRdb retains in-frame clones only, with some absent. The sample lists 2 million to 3 million clones, approximately 93% occurring once. Material: naive CD4+ T cells from PBMCs. Noted subset: CD45RA+ positively selected. The origin of the receptors is a man between 18 and 35 years old in good health. Some clones in this sample may be carry-over from other donors' samples.

This clone has only one observation. V usage is TRBV10-3 and J usage is TRBJ2-7; the D gene could be TRBD1 or TRBD2 (5 bases each). Trimming removed 4 bases from V and 6 bases from J, with 19 bases in between. The CDR3 contains 15 residues. Germline-derived CDR1 and CDR2 are ENHRY and SYGVKD. The CDR3 region is CAISAFRDEVSEQYF. In nucleotides, the CDR3 is TGTGCCATCAGTGCTTTTCGGGACGAGGTATCCGAGCAGTACTTC.

The chain recombines TRBV13 with TRBJ2-3; 7 nucleotides match TRBD1. V trimming: 1 base; J trimming: 6 bases; junction bases outside the gene matches: 16. The CDR3 is 18 residues long. Germline CDR1 reads PRHDT; CDR2 reads FYEKMQ (reference sequence). For the CDR3, the DNA is TGTGCCAGCAGCTTAGCCCCCCGGGACAGTCCCACGCTCGATACGCAGTATTTT. Protein product: CASSLAPRDSPTLDTQYF.

This chain uses TRBV5-6 with TRBJ1-2, with a possible D match to TRBD1 (6 bases). The CDR3 is 14 residues long. Germline CDR1 is SGHDT and CDR2 is YYEEEE. Trimming removed 6 bases from V and 4 bases from J, with 16 bases in between. For the CDR3, the DNA is TGTGCCAGCACCCGAGGAGGGGGTAGCTATGGCTACACCTTC. Protein: CASTRGGGSYGYTF.

The chain employs TRBV6-1 and TRBJ1-5; D not resolved. Germline CDR1 is MNHNS and CDR2 is SASEGT. Trimming left V 5 bases short and J 4 bases short, with 9 bases between. This CDR3 contains 13 residues. The CDR3 nucleotides are TGTGCCAGCAGTCCCCTCATTAATCAGCCCCAGCATTTT. Its protein is CASSPLINQPQHF.

The chain uses TRBV2 and TRBJ2-1; 11 bases map to TRBD2. In germline, CDR1 is SNHLY, CDR2 FYNNEI. This CDR3 contains 16 residues. The V segment lost 8 bases and the J segment 4 bases; nucleotides outside the gene matches: 10. The CDR3: CASGGLAGAGYNEQFF. The CDR3 nucleotides are TGTGCCAGCGGCGGACTAGCGGGCGCCGGATACAATGAGCAGTTCTTC.